These T cell receptor beta chains were read from a single sample in a study of blood T cell repertoires in COVID-19. Some clones are missing from TCRdb's copy, which holds only in-frame ones; the method was immunoSEQ multiplex PCR. The sample consists of about 190,000 clones, around 85% of them appearing once. The sequencing sample was made of peripheral blood. The receptors come from a woman aged 50 to 60 with acute or convalescent COVID-19. CDR3s include the opening cysteine and the closing phenylalanine or tryptophan. A D gene is named only where the DNA matches it firmly. Where a row states a size, it is once, few, many or the class of an expanded clone; other rows omit it.

- TRBJ2-3 TRBD1 TRBV6-5 TGTGCCAGCAGTCGGGACAGACCCACAGATACGCAGTATTTT CASSRDRPTDTQYF
- TRBJ2-7 TRBD1 TRBV6-5 TGTGCCATCCGACAGGGGGCGATTGGACCCTACGAGCAGTACTTC CAIRQGAIGPYEQYF
- TRBJ1-1 TRBD1 TRBV3-1/TRBV3-2 TGTGCCAGCAGCCATAGGGACAGAGTGAACACTGAAGCTTTCTTT CASSHRDRVNTEAFF
- TRBJ2-7 - TRBV6-6 TGTGCCAGCAGTTACTCGAGAGGCGGCGAGCAGTACTTC CASSYSRGGEQYF
- TRBJ2-5 - TRBV18 TGTGCCTCTAAAACGTCAGGCCAGGGAGAGACCCAGTACTTC CASKTSGQGETQYF
- TRBJ1-2 - TRBV5-6 TGTGCCAGCAGCACAGGGACTGGCTACACCTTC CASSTGTGYTF
few TRBJ1-3 - TRBV7-2 TGTGCCAGCAGCGATACCTGGGCAGGGCGAGGAAACACCATATATTTT CASSDTWAGRGNTIYF
- TRBJ1-2 TRBD1 TRBV19 TGTGCCAGTAGGGAGAACAGGGGCGGGTATGGCTACACCTTC CASRENRGGYGYTF
- TRBJ2-1 - TRBV18 TGTGCCAGCTCACCTGCGGGATCGGCCGGCAATGAGCAGTTCTTC CASSPAGSAGNEQFF
- TRBJ2-5 - TRBV7-9 TGTGCCAGCAAACGGGGAGCCCAAGAGACCCAGTACTTC CASKRGAQETQYF
- TRBJ1-2 TRBD1 TRBV7-9 TGTGCCAGCAGCTTGGGGACAGGGTACTATGGCTACACCTTC CASSLGTGYYGYTF
- TRBJ2-7 TRBD2 TRBV5-1 TGCGCCAGCAGCGGGGCTAGCGGGGGGACCGAGCAGTACTTC CASSGASGGTEQYF
few TRBJ1-5 - TRBV15 TGTGCCACCAGCCCCCAGGCATCCGAGCCCCAGCATTTT CATSPQASEPQHF
- TRBJ2-3 - TRBV9 TGTGCCAGCAGCGGGTGGAGGGCAGATACGCAGTATTTT CASSGWRADTQYF
few TRBJ2-3 TRBD1 TRBV14 TGTGCCAGCAGCCAAGATAACAGGGGATATACGCAGTATTTT CASSQDNRGYTQYF
- TRBJ2-1 - TRBV14 TGTGCCAGCAGCCAAAAATTCTATGAGCAGTTCTTC CASSQKFYEQFF
- TRBJ1-2 TRBD1 TRBV2 TGTGCCGCTAAGGGGGCCGGCTATGGCTACACCTTC CAAKGAGYGYTF
- TRBJ2-7 - TRBV20-1 TGCAGTGCTAGTCTCCGGCGGGGGCTCTCCTACGAGCAGTACTTC CSASLRRGLSYEQYF
- TRBJ2-2 TRBD2 TRBV4-3 TGCGCCAGCAGCCAACGGGCGGGAGAAACCGGGGAGCTGTTTTTT CASSQRAGETGELFF
- TRBJ1-5 - TRBV7-8 TGTGCCAGCAGCTTACAGTCAGGGGGCAATCAGCCCCAGCATTTT CASSLQSGGNQPQHF
- TRBJ2-7 TRBD1 TRBV30 TGTGCCTGGGAACCCGGGACAGGGGCCTACGAGCAGTACTTC CAWEPGTGAYEQYF
- TRBJ1-5 TRBD1 TRBV6-6 TGTGCCAGCACCGGACAGGGGAGCAATCAGCCCCAGCATTTT CASTGQGSNQPQHF
- TRBJ1-2 - TRBV28 TGTGCCAGCAGTTTATTCGGGGGAACCTTCATTAACTATGGCTACACCTTC CASSLFGGTFINYGYTF
- TRBJ1-2 TRBD1 TRBV28 TGTGCCAGCAGTGCTGGACAGGGCCGTTCGGGTGGCTACACCTTC CASSAGQGRSGGYTF
- TRBJ1-2 - TRBV28 TGTGCCAGCAGTTTATCATATGGCTACACCTTC CASSLSYGYTF
- TRBJ2-3 - TRBV19 TGTGCCAGTAGTCTAACAGGTACAGATACGCAGTATTTT CASSLTGTDTQYF
- TRBJ2-3 - TRBV19 TGTGCCAGTAGTTCCCGGACTTCCCCATCAGATACGCAGTATTTT CASSSRTSPSDTQYF
once TRBJ1-3 TRBD1 TRBV5-1 TGCGCCAGCAGTCAGGACAGGGTCTACTCTGGAAACACCATATATTTT CASSQDRVYSGNTIYF
- TRBJ1-1 - TRBV10-3 TGTGCCGCAGCGAGGTCGGGAGGGGCTGACACTGAAGCTTTCTTT CAAARSGGADTEAFF
once TRBJ1-3 - TRBV7-6 TGTGCCAGCAGCTTAGCGGCCTCTGGAAACACCATATATTTT CASSLAASGNTIYF
- TRBJ1-2 TRBD1 TRBV19 TGTGCCAGTAGCGAGCTCGACAGGGGAAACTATGGCTACACCTTC CASSELDRGNYGYTF
- TRBJ1-5 TRBD1 TRBV19 TGTGCCAGTAGTAAGGGACAGGGGATTGACAATCAGCCCCAGCATTTT CASSKGQGIDNQPQHF